Shown below are 26 T cell receptor beta chains from a single sample sequenced in a study of glioma-infiltrating T cells. The iRepertoire nested amplicon-rescue multiplex PCR amplified TCR alpha and beta CDR3s from RNA. TCRdb reprocessed the multiplex PCR reads with MiXCR, giving one entry per CDR3 protein. The data contain 95,000 to 150,000 distinct CDR3 sequences, more than 20% of them seen just once; the ten biggest clones take up roughly 15%. The material sequenced was glioma tissue, nonneoplastic brain tissue, or PBMCs (not recorded which). The receptors derive from a human donor with low-grade glioma or glioblastoma, undergoing nonglioma brain surgery, or in good health (not recorded which).

CDR3: CSANPGLSAYNEQFF. Written as DNA, the CDR3 is TGCAGTGCTAACCCGGGACTATCCGCCTACAATGAGCAGTTCTTC. The gene calls are TRBV20-1 and TRBJ2-1, with 7 bases matching TRBD2. Germline assignment: CDR1 DFQATT and CDR2 SNEGSKA (reference sequence). Trimming removed 4 bases from V and 2 bases from J; junction bases left unmatched: 8. The CDR3 is made up of 15 amino acids.

There are many counts of this clonotype. The genes are TRBV28 and TRBJ2-7, with D unclear. Germline V gives CDR1 MDHEN, CDR2 SYDVKM. The CDR3 runs to 13 residues. V was shortened by 10 bases and J by 5 bases, with 18 bases between the two germline ends. Here the CDR3 reads CATQTLPPHEQYF. DNA of the CDR3: TGTGCCACTCAGACACTACCTCCCCACGAGCAGTACTTC.

The J gene is TRBJ2-7, the V gene TRBV7-9; 10 bases align to TRBD2. Germline CDR1 is SEHNR and CDR2 is FQNEAQ (reference sequence). Germline trimming cut 5 bases from V and 0 bases from J; bases unmatched to any gene: 7. This CDR3 is built from 16 residues. The CDR3 region is CASSLTSGAFSYEQYF. The CDR3 nucleotides read TGTGCCAGCAGCCTTACTAGCGGGGCCTTCTCCTACGAGCAGTACTTC.

This clonotype appeared many times. The chain employs TRBV5-8 and TRBJ2-1, with D perhaps TRBD2 (6 bases). Trimming shortened V by 5 bases and J by 8 bases, and 11 bases separated the two germline ends. Germline CDR1 reads SGHTS; CDR2 reads YDEGEE. The CDR3 contains 12 residues. CDR3 loop: CASSRTTYEQFF. DNA for the CDR3: TGTGCCAGCAGTCGGACTACGTATGAGCAGTTCTTC.

This chain links TRBV7-2 with TRBJ2-7; a possible D gene is TRBD1 (7 bases). There are 14 residues in the CDR3. Germline CDR1 and CDR2: SGHTA and FQGNSA. With 5 bases removed from V and 2 bases from J, the gap between germline ends came to 13 bases. CDR3 loop: CASSQGGRPYEQYF. The CDR3 DNA is TGTGCCAGCAGCCAGGGGGGAAGACCCTACGAGCAGTACTTC.

This clonotype was picked up many times. The chain has TRBV20-1 and TRBJ2-1; TRBD2 agrees at 9 bases. The J segment lost 2 bases and the V segment lost 0 bases, leaving 11 bases of the junction unmatched. The CDR3 extends over 18 amino acids. Germline CDR1 and CDR2: DFQATT and SNEGSKA (reference sequence). CDR3: CSARDVAAREGPYNEQFF. The CDR3 bases are TGCAGTGCTAGAGATGTGGCAGCGCGGGAGGGCCCCTACAATGAGCAGTTCTTC.

This clonotype was detected many times. The gene calls are TRBV29-1 and TRBJ1-2; D might be TRBD1 (6 bases). In germline, CDR1 is SQVTM, CDR2 ANQGSEA. V was cut by 5 bases and J by 6 bases, with 16 bases left in between. CDR3 length: 13 residues. CDR3 protein: CSVSYRAPDGYTF. In DNA, the CDR3 is TGCAGCGTTAGCTACAGGGCACCCGATGGCTACACCTTC.

Details on this clonotype: At one boundary the junction diverges from the germline segment, which might be a read error. The V and J genes are TRBV20-1 and TRBJ2-3, with 9 bases lining up with TRBD2. CDR1 is DFQATT, CDR2 SNEGSKA, per germline (reference sequence). The CDR3 totals 15 residues. The CDR3 nucleotides read TGCAGTGCTAGCAACGAGCGGGAGGTTCCCGCTACGCAGTCTTTT. It is translated as CSASNEREVPATQSF.

Regarding this clonotype: A much bigger clone sits one base away, suggesting this may be a read error. The V gene is TRBV7-3, the J gene TRBJ2-3; tentatively, D is TRBD2 (5 bases). V dropped 5 bases and J dropped 7 bases, with 19 bases sitting between them. Germline values: CDR1 SGHTA, CDR2 FQGTGA. This CDR3 comprises 15 residues. Written as DNA, the CDR3 is TGTGCCAGCAGCCCAAATCTCGGGGTCCTAAATACGCAGTATTTT. Amino acid sequence: CASSPNLGVLNTQYF.

At least ten counts were recorded for this clonotype. The chain employs TRBV3-1 and TRBJ1-2, with TRBD1 matching 9 bases. The CDR3 length is 15 residues. CDR1 and CDR2 from the germline V gene are LGHDT and YNNKEL (reference sequence). J was trimmed by 8 bases and V by 1 base; bases with no gene match: 8. The CDR3 spells CASSQVGTGFYGYTF. The CDR3 DNA reads TGTGCCAGCAGCCAAGTCGGGACAGGGTTTTACGGCTACACCTTC.

Many counts were recorded for this clonotype. The chain employs TRBV3-1 and TRBJ2-7; 8 bases fit TRBD2. J gave up 0 bases and V 4 bases, and 5 bases lay outside the gene matches. CDR3 length: 15 amino acids. Germline assignment: CDR1 LGHDT and CDR2 YNNKEL (reference sequence). The DNA for the CDR3 is TGTGCCAGCAGCCTTTTAGCGGGGAACTCCTACGAGCAGTACTTC. It encodes CASSLLAGNSYEQYF.

This clonotype was seen many times. V and J are TRBV4-2 and TRBJ1-2; 10 bases match TRBD1. The CDR3 extends over 16 amino acids. The germline CDR1 and CDR2 sequences are LGHNA and YNFKEQ. V was pared by 0 bases and J by 5 bases, with 6 bases of the junction left unmatched. CDR3 DNA: TGTGCCAGCAGCCAAGAGGGGACAGGGGTATATTATGGCTACACCTTC. Its protein product is CASSQEGTGVYYGYTF.

V gene TRBV20-1 combines with J gene TRBJ2-3; 9 bases agree with TRBD2. This CDR3 contains 16 residues. Germline V gene data show CDR1 as DFQATT and CDR2 as SNEGSKA (reference sequence). The J segment lost 4 bases and the V segment lost 5 bases, leaving 13 bases of the junction unmatched. The CDR3 DNA is TGCAGTGCTCCTAGGACTAGCGAGAGTTTTGCAGATACGCAGTATTTT. Protein: CSAPRTSESFADTQYF.

The sample holds a few counts of this clonotype. The chain uses TRBV29-1 and TRBJ2-3; 13 bases fit TRBD2. The CDR3 has 16 residues. Germline values: CDR1 SQVTM, CDR2 ANQGSEA. J lost 0 bases, V lost 6 bases, and 6 bases had no gene match. The CDR3 DNA sequence: TGCAGCGTCACCGGGACTAGCGGGACTAGCACAGATACGCAGTATTTT. The encoded protein is CSVTGTSGTSTDTQYF.

A remark on this clonotype: This may be a read error, as it is one base from a much larger clone. The genes are TRBV7-9 and TRBJ2-7; 8 bases fit TRBD2. V trimming: 5 bases; J trimming: 0 bases; junction bases outside the gene matches: 6. Looked up from germline, CDR1 is SEHNR and CDR2 is FQNEAQ (reference sequence). This CDR3 has 15 residues. Here the CDR3 reads CASSPISGISYEQYF. CDR3 in DNA: TGTGCCAGCAGCCCTATTAGCGGGATCTCCTACGAGCAGTACTTC.

This clonotype was observed at least ten times. The chain uses TRBV4-3 and TRBJ2-3; TRBD1 aligns across 8 bases. CDR3 size: 15 residues. The trim removed 1 base at V and 1 base at J, leaving 1 base unmatched. The germline V gene encodes CDR1 LGHNA and CDR2 YSLEER. Written as DNA, the CDR3 is TGCGCCAGCAGCCAAGGGACAGGGCGCACAGATACGCAGTATTTT. It codes for CASSQGTGRTDTQYF.

A word on this clonotype: This may be a read error: a much more frequent sequence differs by one nucleotide. The chain combines TRBV20-1 with TRBJ2-7; no clear D. CDR3 length: 13 residues. Germline V gene sequence: CDR1 DFQATT, CDR2 SNEGSKA (reference sequence). V was pared by 1 base and J by 0 bases, with 7 bases between. CDR3 bases: TGCAGTGCTAGAGTCCCTACCTCCTACGAGCAGTACTTC. Its translation is CSARVPTSYEQYF.

This clonotype was observed many times. This chain links TRBV29-1 with TRBJ1-2; D remains ambiguous. Germline V gene data show CDR1 as SQVTM and CDR2 as ANQGSEA. The CDR3 runs 13 residues. Deletions cut 1 base from V and 3 bases from J, with 9 bases between. The CDR3 DNA reads as TGCAGCGTTGAAGGTTTGTCAGACTATGGCTACACCTTC. Its translation is CSVEGLSDYGYTF. Combining the CDR3 with reference TRBV29-1 and TRBJ1-2 gives the whole variable domain SAVISQKPSRDICQRGTSLTIQCQVDSQVTMMFWYRQQPGQSLTLIATANQGSEATYESGFVIDKFPISRPNLTFSTLTVSNMSPEDSSIYLCSVEGLSDYGYTFGSGTRLTVV.

This clonotype appeared many times. The genes are TRBV12-3 or TRBV12-4 and TRBJ1-2, with 8 bases fitting TRBD1. The CDR3 extends over 17 amino acids. J was trimmed by 0 bases and V by 7 bases; bases with no gene match: 13. This CDR3 reads CASTDYPGQVANYGYTF. The CDR3 DNA follows: TGTGCCAGCACCGATTACCCGGGACAGGTCGCTAACTATGGCTACACCTTC.

On this clonotype itself: Likely a read error: the CDR3 ends without its conserved phenylalanine or tryptophan. This rearrangement joins TRBV4-3 to TRBJ1-4; D possibly corresponds to TRBD1 (5 bases). The CDR3 has 17 amino acids. Germline CDR1 and CDR2: LGHNA and YSLEER. Trimming cost V 0 bases and J 2 bases, with 13 bases left between them. The CDR3 spells CASSQDPGARTNEKLFS. CDR3 nucleotide sequence: TGCGCCAGCAGCCAAGATCCCGGGGCGAGGACTAATGAAAAACTGTTTTCT.

This clonotype was observed at least ten times. The CDR3 sequence is CASSLFVGIIAGANVLTF. The CDR3 DNA sequence: TGTGCCAGCAGCTTATTTGTTGGGATAATAGCTGGGGCCAACGTCCTGACTTTC. This chain links TRBV7-8 with TRBJ2-6; D is unclear. CDR1 is SGHVS and CDR2 is FQNEAQ in the germline V gene. The CDR3 totals 18 residues. V was trimmed by 2 bases and J by 2 bases, leaving 16 bases between them.

The table lists this clonotype with a count of one. The rearrangement joins TRBV10-3 to TRBJ2-3; D gene unclear. Trimming removed 5 bases at V and 2 bases at J, with 8 bases between. Germline V gives CDR1 ENHRY, CDR2 SYGVKD. CDR3 size: 13 residues. This CDR3 reads CAISLGATDTQYF. Here the CDR3 DNA reads TGTGCCATCAGTCTCGGTGCCACAGATACGCAGTATTTT.

This clonotype was seen ten or more times. J is TRBJ2-7 and V is TRBV19; 7 nucleotides agree with TRBD2. Germline lookup yields CDR1 LNHDA and CDR2 SQIVND (reference sequence). CDR3 length: 16 residues. Trimming at V came to 4 bases and at J to 3 bases, leaving 12 bases not matched to a gene. This chain's CDR3 is CASSSPGSGAGYEQYF. The CDR3 region has the DNA TGTGCCAGTAGTAGCCCAGGGAGCGGGGCGGGCTACGAGCAGTACTTC. Full variable domain (outside the CDR3, taken from reference TRBV19 and TRBJ2-7): DGGITQSPKYLFRKEGQNVTLSCEQNLNHDAMYWYRQDPGQGLRLIYYSQIVNDFQKGDIAEGYSVSREKKESFPLTVTSAQKNPTAFYLCASSSPGSGAGYEQYFGPGTRLTVT.

This clonotype has at least ten counts. The J gene is TRBJ1-2, the V gene TRBV3-1, with 8 nucleotides matching TRBD1. This CDR3 has 14 amino acids. Germline trimming cut 2 bases from V and 8 bases from J; bases unmatched to any gene: 7. Germline V gene data show CDR1 as LGHDT and CDR2 as YNNKEL (reference sequence). CDR3 sequence (DNA): TGTGCCAGCAGCCAACCGGACAGGGCGGGAGGCTACACCTTC. It translates to CASSQPDRAGGYTF.

This clonotype was counted at least ten times. The V call is TRBV7-9, the J call TRBJ2-7; D remains unclear. V shed 2 bases and J shed 2 bases, with 10 bases lying between them. The CDR3 sequence is 14 residues long. The germline V gene encodes CDR1 SEHNR and CDR2 FQNEAQ (reference sequence). Here the CDR3 DNA reads TGTGCCAGCAGCTTAATAACAGTACCCTACGAGCAGTACTTC. It is translated as CASSLITVPYEQYF.

This clonotype was recorded at least ten times. This chain connects TRBV20-1 to TRBJ1-4, with D unresolved. The CDR3 runs 11 residues. Germline V gene data show CDR1 as DFQATT and CDR2 as SNEGSKA (reference sequence). The V and J ends lost 1 base and 8 bases respectively, with 5 bases between them. This CDR3 is CSARGEEKLFF. The CDR3 nucleotides are TGCAGTGCTAGAGGGGAGGAAAAACTGTTTTTT.